This TCR beta chain emerged from a study of glioma-infiltrating T cells after dendritic cell vaccination (TCRdb year 2016). Broadly, across the study: Of the 15 or so glioblastoma patients in the cohort, all drawn from Phase I and II dendritic cell vaccination trials, 9 were newly diagnosed and 6 had recurrent disease. Patients received three intradermal dendritic cell vaccine injections at biweekly intervals in the arm below the axilla. To make the vaccine, monocyte-derived dendritic cells were cultured for 6 to 8 days with IL-4 and GM-CSF and then pulsed overnight with autologous tumor lysate. Survival after dendritic cell vaccination was correlated with TCR sequencing metrics, such as TIL content and the overlap between tumor and blood repertoires. Between the early 2000s and the early 2010s, the patients were given dendritic cell vaccination pulsed with autologous tumor lysate. In glioblastoma patients vaccinated with dendritic cells, deep sequencing of TCR beta CDR3 regions served to measure the amount of tumor-infiltrating lymphocytes and to compare repertoires between tumor and blood. What the authors observed across the whole study: After dendritic cell vaccination, a higher estimated pretreatment TIL content predicted longer time to progression and longer overall survival. The cohort was small and heterogeneous, with few patients having full blood and tumor sets and even fewer initial-recurrent tumor pairs. The TCR overlap response model with three groups was called speculative and said to need prospective validation. No direct relationship between TCR clonality and survival was found, suggesting a diverse polyclonal response may matter.

Reading the label with the study, this specimen's time point is: after dendritic cell vaccination, including at tumor progression/relapse. Patients were selected on the basis of adequate residual fresh-frozen tumor tissue and more than two years of available survival data. None of the glioblastoma patients carried an isocitrate dehydrogenase mutation, although molecular status otherwise varied. PBMC were collected before vaccination, two weeks after the third vaccination, and at tumor progression if tumor progression occurred. The Qiagen DNeasy Blood extraction Kit was used to extract genomic DNA. Details on this clone: Its antigen is still unknown. Per-base qualities were not stored, and no clone one base away is much larger.

Using the immunoSEQ assay, TCRB CDR3 regions were amplified from 2 micrograms of genomic DNA, or from all available DNA when less than that was on hand. For multiplex PCR, 60 forward primers for TCR V beta segments and 13 reverse primers for J beta segments were used. To estimate reads per starting template, synthetic control templates were spiked into each sample at limiting dilution. The Illumina HiSeq System generated 87 bp sequencing reads. Regarding the original processing steps: PCR and sequencing errors were removed by merging closely related sequences with a nearest neighbor algorithm. TCR overlap was defined as the percentage of unique tumor TCR beta sequences that were also found in the peripheral blood of the same patient. The clones in this table, taken by TCRdb from immuneACCESS, are in-frame only. Not every clone is retained; where verified, under half of the shortfall comes from an unresolved V gene, and the cause of the rest is unknown. V, J and clone size are those of that table, while D and trimming were read from the DNA. The sample table shows 85,000 or so clones, and roughly 85% are seen once. The ten largest clones take up around 8% of the sample.

Taken from the germline V gene (reference sequence), the CDR1 and CDR2 loops are MNHEY and SMNVEV. The CDR3 numbers 14 residues from cysteine through phenylalanine. Of the read, only the CDR3 DNA is kept; its 42 bases are in frame from base 1. This specimen consisted of blood, obtained after dendritic cell vaccination. The TCR originated in a human donor with glioblastoma. The V gene is TRBV27 and the J gene is TRBJ2-5; the D gene is possibly TRBD2, with 5 bases matching. The last part of the DNA fits TRBJ2-7 better; the J call may be wrong. The CDR3 protein sequence reads: CASSLRESSHEQYF. The nucleotide sequence is given as TGTGCCAGCAGTTTGAGGGAGTCTAGTCACGAGCAGTACTTC.